This passage covers 12 T cell receptor beta chains from one sample sequenced in a study of T cell repertoires in cytomegalovirus infection. These receptors have no identified antigens. Using its own MiXCR run on the reads, TCRdb lists one record per CDR3 protein. The repertoire holds hundreds of thousands of distinct CDR3 sequences, with around a third as singletons. Sequences were derived from cultured CD8+ T cells from PBMCs, sampled from culture after CMV antigen stimulation. The receptor set was obtained from a human donor in good health (CMV status not recorded). Some clones in this sample may be carry-over from other donors' samples.

There are a few counts of this clonotype. V is TRBV19 and J is TRBJ1-2; D uncertain. V was clipped by 5 bases and J by 9 bases, with 22 bases between them. The CDR3 loop spans 15 amino acids. CDR1 and CDR2 from the germline V gene are LNHDA and SQIVND (reference sequence). The CDR3 DNA reads as TGTGCCAGTAGTGGCCGGGAGTCGTTTGGAGTAAGCTACACCTTC. This gives the protein CASSGRESFGVSYTF.

This clonotype was detected many times. V usage is TRBV6-1 and J usage is TRBJ2-3; maybe TRBD1 (5 bases). The V end lost 11 bases, the J end lost 1 base, and 10 bases lay between the germline ends. CDR3 length equals 12 residues. Germline V gene sequence: CDR1 MNHNS, CDR2 SASEGT. As DNA, the CDR3 is TGTGCCTCCAGGGTAGGCACAGATACGCAGTATTTT. This encodes CASRVGTDTQYF.

The chain joins TRBV27 to TRBJ1-2; D not certain. V lost 0 bases, J lost 4 bases, and 9 bases lay in between. The V gene's germline CDR1 is MNHEY and CDR2 SMNVEV (reference sequence). CDR3 length: 14 residues. This CDR3 reads CASSLSHRGYGYTF. Written as DNA, the CDR3 is TGTGCCAGCAGTTTATCTCACCGGGGCTATGGCTACACCTTC.

This sequence joins TRBV27 and TRBJ1-4; 7 bases line up with TRBD1. CDR3 length equals 16 residues. Per germline, CDR1 MNHEY and CDR2 SMNVEV (reference sequence). Trimming removed 5 bases from V and 5 bases from J; junction bases left unmatched: 11. CDR3 in DNA: TGTGCCAGCAGTCTATGGGGACAGCTCGAGAATGAAAAACTGTTTTTT. Protein sequence: CASSLWGQLENEKLFF.

The chain combines TRBV14 with TRBJ2-2; 9 bases match TRBD1. The length of the CDR3 is 16 residues. In germline, CDR1 is SGHDN, CDR2 FVKESK. The junction had 9 bases not matched to a gene; V was cut back by 4 bases and J by 6 bases. CDR3 residues: CASSLSGTGFAGELFF. CDR3 nucleotide sequence: TGTGCCAGCAGCCTAAGCGGGACAGGGTTCGCCGGGGAGCTGTTTTTT.

The V and J genes are TRBV9 and TRBJ1-2, with D perhaps TRBD1 (5 bases). The CDR3 loop spans 16 amino acids. V lost 2 bases, J lost 6 bases, and 20 bases lay in between. The V gene's germline CDR1 is SGDLS and CDR2 YYNGEE. CDR3 sequence reads: CASSVSGESGDHGYTF. CDR3 DNA: TGTGCCAGCAGCGTTTCCGGAGAATCGGGGGATCATGGCTACACCTTC. The variable domain in full, with the rest retrieved from reference TRBV9 and TRBJ1-2, is DSGVTQTPKHLITATGQRVTLRCSPRSGDLSVYWYQQSLDQGLQFLIQYYNGEERAKGNILERFSAQQFPDLHSELNLSSLELGDSALYFCASSVSGESGDHGYTFGSGTRLTVV.

This chain uses TRBV20-1 with TRBJ2-2; D unresolved. V was pared by 0 bases and J by 0 bases, with 5 bases between. The CDR3 totals 14 residues. Germline CDR1 reads DFQATT; CDR2 reads SNEGSKA (reference sequence). The CDR3 protein is CSARDQSNTGELFF. CDR3 nucleotide sequence: TGCAGTGCTAGAGATCAGTCGAACACCGGGGAGCTGTTTTTT.

This clonotype was counted between two and nine times. V gene TRBV7-9 combines with J gene TRBJ2-7, with 7 bases fitting TRBD1. J lost 7 bases, V lost 5 bases, and 23 bases had no gene match. CDR1 and CDR2 from the germline V gene are SEHNR and FQNEAQ (reference sequence). The CDR3 length is 18 residues. The CDR3 is CASSQPTLAGTAVGEQYF. The CDR3 coding sequence is TGTGCCAGCAGCCAACCTACCTTGGCCGGGACAGCGGTAGGGGAGCAGTACTTC.

This clonotype appeared many times. V gene TRBV6-2 or TRBV6-3 combines with J gene TRBJ1-1; no clear D. The CDR3 sequence is 13 residues long. Per the germline V gene, CDR1 is MNHEY and CDR2 is SVGEGT. Trimming cost V 4 bases and J 1 base, with 7 bases left between them. This CDR3 reads CASSSGRNTEAFF. CDR3 nucleotide sequence: TGTGCCAGCAGTTCCGGACGGAACACTGAAGCTTTCTTT.

J is TRBJ1-1 and V is TRBV15; the D gene is possibly TRBD1 (6 bases). This CDR3 has 16 amino acids. Per the germline V gene, CDR1 is LNHNV and CDR2 is YYDKDF (reference sequence). V was shortened by 3 bases and J by 2 bases, with 16 bases between the two germline ends. The CDR3 DNA reads as TGTGCCACCAGCAGTAACAGGGCGGCGTTTAACACTGAAGCTTTCTTT. It yields the protein CATSSNRAAFNTEAFF. Full variable domain (rest looked up from reference TRBV15 and TRBJ1-1): DAMVIQNPRYQVTQFGKPVTLSCSQTLNHNVMYWYQQKSSQAPKLLFHYYDKDFNNEADTPDNFQSRRPNTSFCFLDIRSPGLGDTAMYLCATSSNRAAFNTEAFFGQGTRLTVV.

The chain is built from TRBV5-4 and TRBJ1-6; 8 positions agree with TRBD1. V lost 0 bases, J lost 5 bases, and 4 bases stayed unmatched. The CDR3 loop spans 16 amino acids. The germline V gene encodes CDR1 SGHNT and CDR2 YYREEE (reference sequence). CDR3 nucleotide sequence: TGTGCCAGCAGCTTGGGGACAGGGCTAGATAATTCACCCCTCCACTTT. Translating gives CASSLGTGLDNSPLHF. The full variable domain, rest sourced from reference TRBV5-4 and TRBJ1-6, is ETGVTQSPTHLIKTRGQQVTLRCSSQSGHNTVSWYQQALGQGPQFIFQYYREEENGRGNFPPRFSGLQFPNYSSELNVNALELDDSALYLCASSLGTGLDNSPLHFGNGTRLTVT.

This CDR3 is CSARERGLAGADTQYF. The CDR3 region has the DNA TGCAGTGCTAGAGAGAGGGGACTAGCGGGAGCGGATACGCAGTATTTT. The gene calls are TRBV20-1 and TRBJ2-3; 14 bases fit TRBD2. Germline assignment: CDR1 DFQATT and CDR2 SNEGSKA (reference sequence). V was clipped by 0 bases and J by 6 bases; unmatched bases: 5. This CDR3 is built from 16 residues.